This T cell receptor beta chain stems from a study of cytomegalovirus exposure and HLA in healthy donors. In the study overall: The roughly 120 validation repertoires matched the roughly 700 first-cohort repertoires in platform, a later analysis reported. Study-level findings and limits: Most TCR sequences were uncommon, yet certain public TCRs appeared in many donors.

The donors were members of the validation cohort comprising about 120 subjects, separate from the approximately 630-subject first cohort. Method: immunoSEQ multiplex PCR; TCRdb's copy keeps in-frame clones and lacks some. The top ten hold roughly 0.82% of the sample, which has more than 300,000 clones, roughly 89% seen once. For this clone: What it binds is not known.

The sequenced sample consisted of PBMCs. The source is a woman between 18 and 30 years old in good health and CMV-seronegative.

The CDR3, as DNA: TGTGCCAGCAGTATCCGACAGGGACCGAACACTGAAGCTTTCTTT. Its protein product is CASSIRQGPNTEAFF. This chain connects TRBV6-1 to TRBJ1-1; TRBD1 agrees at 7 bases. The CDR3 is 15 amino acids. Trimming took 5 bases from V and 1 from J; bases not matched to a gene: 7. Germline V gene data show CDR1 as MNHNS and CDR2 as SASEGT.